Following are 5 T cell receptor beta chains from one sample sequenced in a study of identical twins. TCRdb re-analysed the 5' RACE reads in MiXCR, keeping a single row per CDR3 protein. The table records around 680,000 distinct CDR3 sequences, around 8.6% of them present only once. These data are also associated with another study on yellow fever vaccine responses in identical twins.

The sequencing sample was made of PBMCs. The receptor set was obtained from a woman in her late teens or twenties in good health.

The chain links TRBV12-5 to TRBJ2-1; D is unclear. The CDR3 covers 15 residues. Germline CDR1 reads LGHNT; CDR2 reads FRNRAP. The V gene lost 3 bases and the J gene lost 5 bases, with 14 bases spanning the gap. CDR3 DNA: TGTGCTAGTGGTTTAAATTTAAGAGGAGACAATGAGCAGTTCTTC. Protein product: CASGLNLRGDNEQFF. The full variable domain, in which reference TRBV12-5 and TRBJ2-1 provide the parts outside the CDR3, is DARVTQTPRHKVTEMGQEVTMRCQPILGHNTVFWYRQTMMQGLELLAYFRNRAPLDDSGMPKDRFSAEMPDATLATLKIQPSEPRDSAVYFCASGLNLRGDNEQFFGPGTRLTVL.

The J gene is TRBJ1-1, the V gene TRBV11-2; D not certain. CDR1 and CDR2 (germline): SGHAT, FQNNGV. This CDR3 has 14 amino acids. The V and J ends lost 4 bases and 5 bases respectively, with 14 bases between them. Written as DNA, the CDR3 is TGTGCCAGCAGCTGGCCTATAACGGGGACTGAAGCTTTCTTT. This encodes CASSWPITGTEAFF.

This clonotype was seen a handful of times. The chain links TRBV7-9 to TRBJ1-2, with D possibly TRBD1 on 5 matching bases. Germline V gives CDR1 SEHNR, CDR2 FQNEAQ (reference sequence). Between the trimmed V and J ends, which lost 5 bases and 1 base, there was a span of 11 bases. CDR3 length: 14 residues. CDR3 sequence reads: CASSERTYNYGYTF. CDR3 nucleotides: TGTGCCAGCAGCGAAAGGACATATAACTATGGCTACACCTTC. The complete variable domain, with remaining parts taken from reference TRBV7-9 and TRBJ1-2, reads DTGVSQNPRHKITKRGQNVTFRCDPISEHNRLYWYRQTLGQGPEFLTYFQNEAQLEKSRLLSDRFSAERPKGSFSTLEIQRTEQGDSAMYLCASSERTYNYGYTFGSGTRLTVV.

This clonotype appeared a few times. This rearrangement joins TRBV5-1 to TRBJ2-7; the D is unclear. Germline assignment: CDR1 SGHRS and CDR2 YFSETQ. V was cut by 4 bases and J by 6 bases, with 11 bases left in between. This CDR3 region has 12 residues. The chain's CDR3 is CASSRPGLEQYF. Written as DNA, the CDR3 is TGCGCCAGCAGCCGACCCGGGCTCGAGCAGTACTTC.

J is TRBJ2-5 and V is TRBV5-6, with 9 bases matching TRBD2. V trimming: 1 base; J trimming: 1 base; junction bases outside the gene matches: 5. The CDR3 runs 16 residues. The germline gives CDR1 SGHDT, CDR2 YYEEEE. This CDR3 reads CASSLRRLAAQETQYF. DNA for the CDR3: TGTGCCAGCAGCTTGCGGCGACTAGCGGCCCAAGAGACCCAGTACTTC. The variable domain in full, completed from reference TRBV5-6 and TRBJ2-5, reads DAGVTQSPTHLIKTRGQQVTLRCSPKSGHDTVSWYQQALGQGPQFIFQYYEEEERQRGNFPDRFSGHQFPNYSSELNVNALLLGDSALYLCASSLRRLAAQETQYFGPGTRLLVL.